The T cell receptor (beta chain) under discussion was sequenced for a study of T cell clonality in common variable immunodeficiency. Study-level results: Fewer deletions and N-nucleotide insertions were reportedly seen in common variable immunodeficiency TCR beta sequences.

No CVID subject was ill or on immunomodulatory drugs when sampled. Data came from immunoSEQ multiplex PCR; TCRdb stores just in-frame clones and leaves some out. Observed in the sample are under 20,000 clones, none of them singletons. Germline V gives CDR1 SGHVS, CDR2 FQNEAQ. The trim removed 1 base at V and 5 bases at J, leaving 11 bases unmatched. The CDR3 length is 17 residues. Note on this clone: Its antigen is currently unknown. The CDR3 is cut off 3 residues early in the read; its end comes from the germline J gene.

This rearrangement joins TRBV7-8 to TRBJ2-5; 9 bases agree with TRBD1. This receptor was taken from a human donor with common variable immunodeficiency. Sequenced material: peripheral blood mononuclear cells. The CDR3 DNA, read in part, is TGTGCCAGCAGCTTAGGGGGGGACAGGGAATTCGGGGAGACC. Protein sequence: CASSLGGDREFGET. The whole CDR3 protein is CASSLGGDREFGETQYF.